One and the same sample provided the 5 T cell receptor beta chains below, sequenced in a study of blood T cell repertoires in COVID-19. Libraries were prepared by immunoSEQ multiplex PCR; TCRdb keeps only in-frame clonotypes and omits some of them. The data contain nearly 25,000 clones, about 88% of them singletons. The sample consisted of peripheral blood. The source of these receptors is a man aged 65 to 85 with acute or convalescent COVID-19.

The chain employs TRBV19 and TRBJ1-2, with 11 bases identical to TRBD1. V dropped 6 bases and J dropped 8; count of bases not matched to a gene: 2. Germline V gene data show CDR1 as LNHDA and CDR2 as SQIVND (reference sequence). CDR3 length: 12 amino acids. Written as DNA, the CDR3 is TGTGCCAGTAGGGACAGGGGGCGAGGCTACACCTTC. Translating gives CASRDRGRGYTF.

The count of this clone is one. The V call is TRBV7-8, the J call TRBJ2-7, with D maybe TRBD1 (7 bases). V was cut by 1 base and J by 2 bases, with 12 bases left in between. This CDR3 contains 15 residues. CDR1 is SGHVS and CDR2 is FQNEAQ in the germline V gene. As DNA, the CDR3 is TGTGCCAGCAGCTTAGTGGGCAGGGGGGCCTACGAGCAGTACTTC. Its protein product is CASSLVGRGAYEQYF.

This clone occurred once. V and J are TRBV11-2 and TRBJ2-1; D may be TRBD1 (5 bases). The V and J ends lost 3 bases and 3 bases respectively, with 6 bases between them. CDR1 is SGHAT, CDR2 FQNNGV, per germline. The CDR3 consists of 13 residues. DNA for the CDR3: TGTGCCAGCAGCTTCAGGGACTACAATGAGCAGTTCTTC. Its translation: CASSFRDYNEQFF. Full variable domain (remainder filled in from reference TRBV11-2 and TRBJ2-1): EAGVAQSPRYKIIEKRQSVAFWCNPISGHATLYWYQQILGQGPKLLIQFQNNGVVDDSQLPKDRFSAERLKGVDSTLKIQPAKLEDSAVYLCASSFRDYNEQFFGPGTRLTVL.

The V and J genes are TRBV20-1 and TRBJ1-1; maybe TRBD1 (5 bases). Trimming removed 3 bases at V and 4 bases at J, with 21 bases between. Per germline, CDR1 DFQATT and CDR2 SNEGSKA (reference sequence). CDR3 size: 16 residues. CDR3 region: CSASLWGREVGTEAFF. CDR3 nucleotides: TGCAGTGCTAGTCTTTGGGGCAGGGAAGTTGGCACTGAAGCTTTCTTT.

V usage is TRBV19 and J usage is TRBJ2-5; 12 nucleotides match TRBD2. Germline lookup yields CDR1 LNHDA and CDR2 SQIVND (reference sequence). This CDR3 has 16 residues. After removal of 5 bases from V and 2 bases from J, the junction contained 6 bases not matched to a gene. The CDR3 sequence: CASSAMGLAGQETQYF. The CDR3 region has the DNA TGTGCCAGTAGTGCTATGGGACTAGCGGGTCAAGAGACCCAGTACTTC.